Listed here are 20 T cell receptor beta chains from one sample, sequenced in a study of T-cell memory formation after mild COVID-19. From the 5' RACE reads, TCRdb called clonotypes with MiXCR, one entry per CDR3 protein. The sample includes hundreds of thousands of distinct CDR3 sequences, roughly an eighth of them seen just once. Sequences were obtained from PBMCs or a T cell subset sorted from them (not recorded which). These TCRs come from a man aged 18-30 years who had mild COVID-19 (a few samples of this study predate the infection). Cell type and time point are not known.

This clonotype occurred a few times. This chain uses TRBV6-6 with TRBJ2-1; no reliable D call. The CDR3 covers 14 residues. From germline, CDR1 is MNHNY and CDR2 SVGAGI (reference sequence). V gave up 4 bases and J gave up 8 bases, with 15 bases separating them. CDR3 amino acids: CASSSYSNSDEQFF. The CDR3 DNA follows: TGTGCCAGCAGTTCCTACTCCAATAGTGATGAGCAGTTCTTC.

Here the CDR3 reads CSASNGEEQYV. Here the CDR3 DNA reads TGCAGTGCTAGCAACGGGGAGGAGCAGTACGTC. J is TRBJ2-7 and V is TRBV20-1; TRBD2 is a possible D gene (5 bases). The V end was cut by 3 bases, the J end by 7 bases, with 10 bases between. Germline V gene lookup returns CDR1 DFQATT and CDR2 SNEGSKA (reference sequence). CDR3 size: 11 residues.

The chain is built from TRBV7-6 and TRBJ2-3, with D possibly TRBD2 on 7 matching bases. V lost 0 bases, J lost 4 bases, and 14 bases lay in between. CDR1 SGHVS and CDR2 FNYEAQ come from the germline V gene. The CDR3 has 16 amino acids. The CDR3 loop is CASSLAWWRGPDTQYF. The CDR3 bases are TGTGCCAGCAGCTTAGCTTGGTGGCGGGGGCCAGATACGCAGTATTTT.

This clonotype was recorded once. The chain has TRBV29-1 and TRBJ2-3, with D possibly being TRBD2 (5 bases). V was clipped by 4 bases and J by 3 bases, with 8 bases between them. CDR1 SQVTM and CDR2 ANQGSEA come from the germline V gene. There are 12 residues in the CDR3. The CDR3 region has the DNA TGCAGCGTTGGTCTAGCTACAGATACGCAGTATTTT. The encoded protein is CSVGLATDTQYF.

The chain combines TRBV25-1 with TRBJ1-2; 9 positions agree with TRBD1. The CDR3 loop spans 14 amino acids. V dropped 2 bases and J dropped 4; count of bases not matched to a gene: 2. Germline CDR1 and CDR2: MGHDK and SYGVNS. The chain's CDR3 is CASSEPGQGYGYTF. As DNA, the CDR3 is TGTGCCAGCAGTGAACCGGGACAGGGCTATGGCTACACCTTC.

The J gene is TRBJ1-2, the V gene TRBV19, with D tentatively TRBD1 (5 bases). Looked up from germline, CDR1 is LNHDA and CDR2 is SQIVND (reference sequence). The length of the CDR3 is 15 residues. Between the trimmed V and J ends, which lost 6 bases and 3 bases, there was a span of 17 bases. In DNA, the CDR3 is TGTGCCAGTAGGGAAACTGAGGGGATATACTATGGCTACACCTTC. This translates into CASRETEGIYYGYTF. The complete variable domain, with remaining parts taken from reference TRBV19 and TRBJ1-2, reads DGGITQSPKYLFRKEGQNVTLSCEQNLNHDAMYWYRQDPGQGLRLIYYSQIVNDFQKGDIAEGYSVSREKKESFPLTVTSAQKNPTAFYLCASRETEGIYYGYTFGSGTRLTVV.

The V call is TRBV6-2 or TRBV6-3, the J call TRBJ1-2; D might be TRBD1 (6 bases). The V gene's germline CDR1 is MNHEY and CDR2 SVGEGT. The CDR3 runs 15 residues. The V and J ends lost 5 bases and 4 bases respectively, with 17 bases between them. The CDR3 spells CASSRMWTVGYGYTF. CDR3 in DNA: TGTGCCAGCAGTCGTATGTGGACAGTCGGCTATGGCTACACCTTC.

The chain is built from TRBV6-5 and TRBJ1-2, with D perhaps matching TRBD1 (6 bases). Per germline, CDR1 MNHEY and CDR2 SVGAGI. The CDR3 length is 13 residues. Deletions cut 2 bases from V and 8 bases from J, with 12 bases between. CDR3 sequence reads: CASSYDTGTGYTF. The CDR3 DNA sequence: TGTGCCAGCAGTTACGACACAGGGACCGGCTACACCTTC.

The chain carries TRBV6-2 or TRBV6-3 and TRBJ2-6, with D possibly matching TRBD2 (5 bases). The CDR3 runs 17 residues. Germline CDR1 reads MNHEY; CDR2 reads SVGEGT. The V end was cut by 0 bases, the J end by 2 bases, with 11 bases between. CDR3 coding DNA: TGTGCCAGCAGTTACTCGAGGGAGCTGGCTGGGGCCAACGTCCTGACTTTC. Translation: CASSYSRELAGANVLTF.

The chain uses TRBV4-1 and TRBJ2-7; 12 bases are shared with TRBD1. This CDR3 is 14 amino acids long. Looked up from germline, CDR1 is MGHRA and CDR2 is YSYEKL. V gave up 3 bases and J gave up 8 bases; unmatched junction bases: 5. The CDR3 DNA reads TGCGCCAGCAGCCAGGGGACAGGGGGCTTAAAGCAGTACTTC. Translation: CASSQGTGGLKQYF.

Written as DNA, the CDR3 is TGTGCCAGCAGCTGGGGACAGGGGTTCACTGAAGCTTTCTTT. Translated: CASSWGQGFTEAFF. This chain links TRBV7-9 with TRBJ1-1; 10 bases fit TRBD1. V shed 4 bases and J 4 bases; nucleotides not matched to a gene: 3. Germline CDR1 is SEHNR and CDR2 is FQNEAQ (reference sequence). CDR3 size: 14 residues.

The chain carries TRBV6-6 and TRBJ1-3; tentative D call: TRBD1 (6 bases). Germline CDR1 and CDR2: MNHNY and SVGAGI (reference sequence). CDR3 size: 15 residues. Trimming shortened V by 6 bases and J by 0 bases, and 12 bases separated the two germline ends. CDR3 DNA: TGTGCCAGCAGCTCCCAGGGGCGCTCTGGAAACACCATATATTTT. It specifies CASSSQGRSGNTIYF.

This CDR3 reads CASSQVGAVNTGELFF. Here the CDR3 DNA reads TGCGCCAGCAGCCAAGTCGGAGCAGTAAACACCGGGGAGCTGTTTTTT. V gene TRBV4-1 combines with J gene TRBJ2-2; no reliable D call. V was shortened by 1 base and J by 2 bases, with 11 bases between the two germline ends. Germline V gene data show CDR1 as MGHRA and CDR2 as YSYEKL. The CDR3 runs to 16 residues.

The chain carries TRBV7-2 and TRBJ1-1; D is ambiguous. CDR3 length: 13 amino acids. Germline V gene sequence: CDR1 SGHTA, CDR2 FQGNSA. V shed 5 bases and J shed 1 base, with 8 bases lying between them. CDR3 bases: TGTGCCAGCAGCAAAGTAGGGAACACTGAAGCTTTCTTT. This encodes CASSKVGNTEAFF.

The chain carries TRBV24-1 and TRBJ2-1; weak D call: TRBD2 (7 bases). Germline CDR1 reads KGHDR; CDR2 reads SFDVKD. Trimming shortened V by 0 bases and J by 3 bases, and 11 bases separated the two germline ends. The CDR3 extends over 16 amino acids. The CDR3 spells CATSDLSGEGYNEQFF. The CDR3 DNA reads as TGTGCCACCAGTGATTTGTCAGGGGAGGGCTACAATGAGCAGTTCTTC.

This clonotype has more than one count but fewer than ten. The chain has TRBV2 and TRBJ2-5; D not certain. Germline-derived CDR1 and CDR2 are SNHLY and FYNNEI. This CDR3 is built from 13 residues. Trimming removed 6 bases at V and 5 bases at J, with 13 bases between. CDR3 in amino acids: CASSATWLETQYF. For the CDR3, the DNA is TGTGCCAGCAGCGCCACCTGGTTGGAGACCCAGTACTTC.

The table lists this clonotype with a few counts. V gene TRBV20-1 combines with J gene TRBJ2-3; the D gene is possibly TRBD1 (5 bases). Germline V gene sequence: CDR1 DFQATT, CDR2 SNEGSKA (reference sequence). This CDR3 is 12 amino acids long. V dropped 5 bases and J dropped 6 bases, with 12 bases sitting between them. The DNA for the CDR3 is TGCAGTGCTCGCCAAGGGGTCGATACGCAGTATTTT. It codes for CSARQGVDTQYF.

This clonotype was seen more than once but under ten times. V and J are TRBV5-1 and TRBJ2-2, with D uncertain. CDR3 size: 13 residues. Trimming took 1 base from V and 7 from J, leaving 8 bases between them. The germline V gene has CDR1 SGHRS and CDR2 YFSETQ. CDR3 amino acids: CASSLNSDGELFF. The CDR3 coding sequence is TGCGCCAGCAGCTTGAATTCCGACGGGGAGCTGTTTTTT.

This clonotype was counted a few times. The chain employs TRBV18 and TRBJ2-1; 7 positions match TRBD1. V dropped 3 bases and J dropped 7; count of bases not matched to a gene: 9. Germline CDR1 reads KGHSH; CDR2 reads LQKENI. CDR3 size: 15 residues. CDR3 in amino acids: CASSPIRGSGNEQFF. CDR3 DNA sequence: TGTGCCAGCTCACCGATCAGGGGGTCTGGGAATGAGCAGTTCTTC. Variable domain in full (rest from reference TRBV18 and TRBJ2-1): NAGVMQNPRHLVRRRGQEARLRCSPMKGHSHVYWYRQLPEEGLKFMVYLQKENIIDESGMPKERFSAEFPKEGPSILRIQQVVRGDSAAYFCASSPIRGSGNEQFFGPGTRLTVL.

This clonotype was counted a few times. The chain has TRBV6-2 or TRBV6-3 and TRBJ2-5, with a weak D call TRBD1 (7 bases). CDR1 and CDR2 from the germline V gene are MNHEY and SVGEGT. With 5 bases removed from V and 6 bases from J, the gap between germline ends came to 16 bases. CDR3 size: 14 residues. Written as DNA, the CDR3 is TGTGCCAGCAGTCACCCAGGGGGGCTGAAGACCCAGTACTTC. Translation gives CASSHPGGLKTQYF.